This entry concerns a single T cell receptor (beta chain). This sample is drawn from a study of blood T cell repertoires in COVID-19. In the study overall: The samples span acute and convalescent COVID-19 from the United States, Italy and Spain. PBMCs, B-cell-depleted T cells, or T cells provided the cDNA or gDNA that made up the material.

Clones were sequenced by immunoSEQ multiplex PCR, and TCRdb holds only the in-frame ones, with some missing. In the table there are about 74,000 clones, approximately 78% of which are singletons. Germline V gene data show CDR1 as MNHEY and CDR2 as SVGEGT. CDR3 length: 16 residues. The V gene lost 0 bases and the J gene lost 4 bases, with 13 bases spanning the gap. The receptor's source is a human donor in a cohort sampled during active COVID-19. The V and J genes are TRBV6-2 or TRBV6-3 and TRBJ1-5; D unresolved. Specimen: peripheral blood. This CDR3 is CASSYSSPVLNQPQHF. DNA for the CDR3: TGTGCCAGCAGTTACTCGAGTCCGGTTCTTAATCAGCCCCAGCATTTT.